The 9 T cell receptor beta chains reported below all come from one sample, sequenced in a study of shared clonotypes between healthy human individuals. Profiled with immunoSEQ multiplex PCR; TCRdb holds only in-frame clones, not every one. The sample records under 1 million clones, 90% to 95% being singletons. Terminally differentiated effector memory CD45RA+ cells were excluded by CCR7 positive selection of CD45RO-negative cells. The specimen was naive CD8+ T cells sorted from blood. These receptors were taken from a man between 25 and 39 years old in good health.

This clone turned up a few times. For the CDR3, the DNA is TGTGCCAGCAGCCGCAACCAACTCTATGGCTACACCTTC. This codes for CASSRNQLYGYTF. The chain couples TRBV9 to TRBJ1-2; D is unresolved. The CDR3 consists of 13 residues. CDR1 is SGDLS, CDR2 YYNGEE, per germline. Trimming stripped 4 bases from V and 4 bases from J, with 11 bases between. Combining the CDR3 with reference TRBV9 and TRBJ1-2 gives the whole variable domain DSGVTQTPKHLITATGQRVTLRCSPRSGDLSVYWYQQSLDQGLQFLIQYYNGEERAKGNILERFSAQQFPDLHSELNLSSLELGDSALYFCASSRNQLYGYTFGSGTRLTVV.

J is TRBJ1-1 and V is TRBV12-5; TRBD1 aligns across 7 bases. The CDR3 sequence is 18 residues long. Unmatched junction bases numbered 14, after V lost 1 base and J lost 3 bases. Germline CDR1 reads LGHNT; CDR2 reads FRNRAP. This chain's CDR3 is CASGLDSEGQLSYTEAFF. The CDR3 region has the DNA TGTGCTAGTGGTTTGGACAGTGAGGGACAGTTGAGCTACACTGAAGCTTTCTTT.

This chain connects TRBV10-2 to TRBJ2-4, with TRBD1 matching 8 bases. This CDR3 region has 16 residues. Germline V gene lookup returns CDR1 WSHSY and CDR2 SAAADI. With 0 bases clipped from V and 6 bases from J, the junction kept 7 bases outside the gene matches. Here the CDR3 DNA reads TGCGCCAGCAGTGAGTCCATCAGGGGGCTAGGAAACATTCAGTACTTC. Translation: CASSESIRGLGNIQYF.

V gene TRBV7-2 combines with J gene TRBJ2-1, with a possible D match to TRBD2 (6 bases). The V and J ends lost 6 bases and 2 bases respectively, with 11 bases between them. The CDR3 length is 14 residues. In germline, CDR1 is SGHTA, CDR2 FQGNSA. The CDR3 spells CASSSSDAYNEQFF. The CDR3 nucleotides are TGTGCCAGCAGTTCTAGCGACGCCTACAATGAGCAGTTCTTC.

V is TRBV6-5 and J is TRBJ2-2; possible D gene TRBD1, 5 bases. The germline V gene encodes CDR1 MNHEY and CDR2 SVGAGI. V lost 8 bases and J 1 base, leaving 11 bases between the germline ends. The CDR3 is 14 amino acids. This chain's CDR3 is CASAGRENTGELFF. The CDR3 region has the DNA TGTGCCAGCGCAGGCAGGGAGAACACCGGGGAGCTGTTTTTT.

The genes are TRBV7-8 and TRBJ2-4; TRBD2 matches 9 bases. V was clipped by 4 bases and J by 0 bases; unmatched bases: 10. CDR1 SGHVS and CDR2 FQNEAQ come from the germline V gene. The CDR3 extends over 18 amino acids. The CDR3 nucleotides are TGTGCCAGCAGCTCAAATTTAGCGGGAGAGTTAGCCAAAAACATTCAGTACTTC. This sequence encodes CASSSNLAGELAKNIQYF.

The chain carries TRBV14 and TRBJ2-7; no clear D gene. This CDR3 has 17 residues. Germline CDR1 SGHDN, CDR2 FVKESK. Trimming pared 0 bases from V and 0 bases from J, leaving 15 bases between. CDR3 loop: CASSQDPILPSSYEQYF. CDR3 DNA: TGTGCCAGCAGCCAAGACCCTATTTTGCCCAGCTCCTACGAGCAGTACTTC.

The rearrangement uses TRBV28 and TRBJ1-2; 7 positions match TRBD1. CDR3 length: 12 amino acids. Germline V gene lookup returns CDR1 MDHEN and CDR2 SYDVKM. Trimming cost V 8 bases and J 8 bases; bases outside gene matches: 8. The DNA of the CDR3 is TGTGCCAGCGGAGAGGGGGCGAGGGGCTACACCTTC. Protein sequence: CASGEGARGYTF.

CDR3 sequence reads: CSVSPLGGNEQFF. The CDR3 DNA reads as TGCAGCGTTTCCCCTCTGGGTGGGAATGAGCAGTTCTTC. The V gene is TRBV29-1, the J gene TRBJ2-1, with D hard to call. The germline V gene encodes CDR1 SQVTM and CDR2 ANQGSEA. The CDR3 extends over 13 amino acids. V was clipped by 5 bases and J by 7 bases, with 15 bases between them.